A single sample gave rise to the 15 T cell receptor beta chains below, sequenced in a study of shared clonotypes between healthy human individuals. Here immunoSEQ multiplex PCR was the method, and the copy in TCRdb shows in-frame clones only, minus some. The sample lists roughly 2.2 million clones; 80% to 95% were seen once. Sequencing used naive CD4+ T cells from PBMCs. Subset defined: CD45RA+ positively selected. Source of these receptors: a young man in good health. Some clones in this sample may be carry-over from other donors' samples.

The V and J genes are TRBV7-9 and TRBJ2-5; D may be TRBD1 (6 bases). Germline CDR1 reads SEHNR; CDR2 reads FQNEAQ (reference sequence). V dropped 1 base and J dropped 3 bases, with 12 bases sitting between them. This CDR3 spans 15 amino acids. CDR3 nucleotide sequence: TGTGCCAGCAGCTTAGGTGGGACAAAAAAAGAGACCCAGTACTTC. Encoded protein: CASSLGGTKKETQYF.

This clone has only one observation. The chain combines TRBV7-2 with TRBJ1-2, with TRBD1 as a possible D gene (6 bases). V was shortened by 5 bases and J by 5 bases, with 12 bases between the two germline ends. CDR3 size: 13 residues. From germline, CDR1 is SGHTA and CDR2 FQGNSA. The CDR3 here is CASSPEGGYGYTF. The CDR3 DNA reads as TGTGCCAGCAGCCCAGAGGGGGGGTATGGCTACACCTTC.

This chain links TRBV2 with TRBJ2-2; tentatively, D is TRBD1 (5 bases). The V gene lost 0 bases and the J gene lost 6 bases, with 11 bases spanning the gap. The V gene's germline CDR1 is SNHLY and CDR2 FYNNEI. The CDR3 covers 15 residues. CDR3 in amino acids: CASSEAPRGPGELFF. Written as DNA, the CDR3 is TGTGCCAGCAGTGAAGCGCCTAGGGGCCCCGGGGAGCTGTTTTTT.

The chain links TRBV7-7 to TRBJ2-1; D is tentatively TRBD1 or TRBD2 (5 bases each). Germline CDR1 and CDR2: SSHAT and FNYEAQ (reference sequence). The V end lost 4 bases, the J end lost 4 bases, and 14 bases lay between the germline ends. The CDR3 consists of 15 residues. The CDR3 spells CASSYGDGIYNEQFF. CDR3 DNA: TGTGCCAGCAGCTACGGGGACGGGATTTACAATGAGCAGTTCTTC.

This chain links TRBV2 with TRBJ1-5, with D possibly TRBD1 on 5 matching bases. The CDR3 sequence is 11 residues long. Germline CDR1 reads SNHLY; CDR2 reads FYNNEI. V was clipped by 6 bases and J by 9 bases, with 9 bases between them. The CDR3 reads CASRLGGPQHF. For the CDR3, the DNA is TGTGCCAGCAGGCTCGGGGGGCCCCAGCATTTT.

The chain carries TRBV7-3 and TRBJ2-5, with TRBD1 matching over 12 bases. V lost 1 base, J lost 4 bases, and 4 bases stayed unmatched. CDR1 is SGHTA and CDR2 is FQGTGA in the germline V gene. CDR3 length: 16 residues. CDR3 nucleotide sequence: TGTGCCAGCAGCTTAAGTCGGGACAGGGGGCCAGAGACCCAGTACTTC. The encoded protein is CASSLSRDRGPETQYF.

The V call is TRBV28, the J call TRBJ1-1; D is uncertain. CDR1 and CDR2 (germline): MDHEN, SYDVKM. The CDR3 has 15 residues. Trimming cost V 4 bases and J 1 base, with 13 bases left between them. The CDR3 protein is CASSSPGGKNTEAFF. The CDR3 DNA reads as TGTGCCAGCAGTTCCCCGGGCGGGAAGAACACTGAAGCTTTCTTT.

This chain joins TRBV19 and TRBJ1-2; D remains ambiguous. The V and J ends lost 3 bases and 3 bases respectively, with 5 bases between them. Germline CDR1 is LNHDA and CDR2 is SQIVND (reference sequence). This CDR3 is 12 amino acids long. This CDR3 is CASSMVDYGYTF. CDR3 sequence (DNA): TGTGCCAGTAGTATGGTGGACTATGGCTACACCTTC.

The gene calls are TRBV30 and TRBJ1-1; possibly TRBD1 for D (6 bases). The germline V gene has CDR1 GTSNPN and CDR2 SVGIG (reference sequence). Trimming took 0 bases from V and 3 from J, leaving 11 bases between them. This CDR3 has 14 residues. The CDR3 nucleotides are TGTGCCTGGAGTGTAAAAGGGGGGTACACTGAAGCTTTCTTT. It encodes CAWSVKGGYTEAFF.

This chain connects TRBV9 to TRBJ2-7; TRBD1 aligns across 7 bases. Trimming at V came to 3 bases and at J to 3 bases, leaving 6 bases not matched to a gene. Germline lookup yields CDR1 SGDLS and CDR2 YYNGEE. The CDR3 spans 14 residues. DNA for the CDR3: TGTGCCAGCAGCGCTACGGGGACAGTCTACGAGCAGTACTTC. It encodes CASSATGTVYEQYF.

This clone was detected only once. V gene TRBV7-7 combines with J gene TRBJ2-5; weak D call: TRBD1 (7 bases). The CDR3 extends over 14 amino acids. Germline assignment: CDR1 SSHAT and CDR2 FNYEAQ (reference sequence). Between the trimmed V and J ends, which lost 5 bases and 7 bases, there was a span of 17 bases. CDR3 DNA: TGTGCCAGCAGCGAAACAGGGGTCGGGGGGACCCAGTACTTC. Protein: CASSETGVGGTQYF. The whole variable domain, remainder taken from reference TRBV7-7 and TRBJ2-5, is GAGVSQSPRYKVTKRGQDVTLRCDPISSHATLYWYQQALGQGPEFLTYFNYEAQPDKSGLPSDRFSAERPEGSISTLTIQRTEQRDSAMYRCASSETGVGGTQYFGPGTRLLVL.

The V gene is TRBV29-1, the J gene TRBJ2-1; D uncertain. The CDR3 spans 15 residues. Germline V gene data show CDR1 as SQVTM and CDR2 as ANQGSEA. V was cut by 5 bases and J by 0 bases, with 14 bases left in between. CDR3 bases: TGCAGCGTTATAGGTATGCCTAGCTCCTACAATGAGCAGTTCTTC. Translation gives CSVIGMPSSYNEQFF.

In this sample, this clone turned up once. The CDR3 nucleotides read TGTGCCAGCAGCCCGGCTCTAGCGGGAGCAGAGACCCAGTACTTC. Encoded protein: CASSPALAGAETQYF. The rearrangement uses TRBV11-2 and TRBJ2-5; 10 nucleotides match TRBD2. With 5 bases clipped from V and 4 bases from J, the junction kept 7 bases outside the gene matches. The length of the CDR3 is 15 residues. Germline CDR1 is SGHAT and CDR2 is FQNNGV. Full variable domain (missing parts from reference TRBV11-2 and TRBJ2-5): EAGVAQSPRYKIIEKRQSVAFWCNPISGHATLYWYQQILGQGPKLLIQFQNNGVVDDSQLPKDRFSAERLKGVDSTLKIQPAKLEDSAVYLCASSPALAGAETQYFGPGTRLLVL.

The chain is built from TRBV6-5 and TRBJ1-5; possibly TRBD1 for D (5 bases). Germline lookup yields CDR1 MNHEY and CDR2 SVGAGI. The CDR3 is 13 amino acids. V was pared by 8 bases and J by 4 bases, with 12 bases between. The CDR3 DNA reads TGTGCCAGCGGTAACCGGGGGAATCAGCCCCAGCATTTT. Translating gives CASGNRGNQPQHF.

This rearrangement joins TRBV7-2 to TRBJ2-7, with D perhaps matching TRBD1 (6 bases). The V gene lost 4 bases and the J gene lost 0 bases, with 13 bases spanning the gap. The CDR3 runs to 15 residues. The V gene's germline CDR1 is SGHTA and CDR2 FQGNSA. CDR3 protein: CASSSRDIASYEQYF. CDR3 coding DNA: TGTGCCAGCAGCTCCCGGGACATAGCCTCCTACGAGCAGTACTTC.